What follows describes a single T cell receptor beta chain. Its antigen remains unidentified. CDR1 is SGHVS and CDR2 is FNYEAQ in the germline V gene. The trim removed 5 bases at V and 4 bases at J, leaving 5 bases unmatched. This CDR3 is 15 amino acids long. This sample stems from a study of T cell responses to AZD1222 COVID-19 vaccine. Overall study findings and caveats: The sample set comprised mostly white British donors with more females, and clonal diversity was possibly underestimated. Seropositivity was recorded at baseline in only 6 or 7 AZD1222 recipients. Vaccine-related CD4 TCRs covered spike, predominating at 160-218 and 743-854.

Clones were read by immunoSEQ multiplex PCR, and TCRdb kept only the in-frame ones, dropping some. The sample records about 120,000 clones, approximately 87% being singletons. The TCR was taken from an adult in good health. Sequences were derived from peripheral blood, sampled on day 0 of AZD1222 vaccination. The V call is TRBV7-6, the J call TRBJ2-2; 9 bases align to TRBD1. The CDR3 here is CASSRQGGGTGELFF. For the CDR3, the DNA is TGTGCCAGCAGCCGACAGGGGGGAGGCACCGGGGAGCTGTTTTTT.